A selection of T cell receptor beta chains follows, all from one sample in a study of cytotoxic CD8 clonotypes in ibrutinib-treated CLL. Profiled with immunoSEQ multiplex PCR; TCRdb holds only in-frame clones, not every one. The repertoire holds some 130,000 clones, roughly 88% seen once, with approximately 2% in the top ten. The starting material was PBMCs, obtained after 24 months of ibrutinib treatment. The origin of the receptors is a human donor with chronic lymphocytic leukemia. Each CDR3 is given with its conserved first and last residue. The D gene is left open where the match is weak. Expanded clones are given a class, and other clones once, few, many or no size at all.

v_call	d_call	clone_size	j_call	cdr3_aa	cdr3_nt
TRBV6-4	TRBD2	.	TRBJ2-1	CASSESLAGGSEQFF	TGTGCCAGCAGTGAATCCCTAGCGGGAGGAAGTGAGCAGTTCTTC
TRBV6-5	TRBD2	.	TRBJ2-1	CASSSAGGGVNEQFF	TGTGCCAGCAGTTCGGCGGGAGGCGGTGTGAATGAGCAGTTCTTC
TRBV5-4	.	.	TRBJ1-2	CASSVRDPLSGYTF	TGTGCCAGCAGCGTCCGGGACCCGCTCTCTGGCTACACCTTC
TRBV6-4	TRBD2	few	TRBJ2-1	CASSETSGSYNEQFF	TGTGCCAGCAGTGAGACTAGCGGGAGCTACAATGAGCAGTTCTTC
TRBV5-1	TRBD2	.	TRBJ2-3	CASSPGTSGDSDTQYF	TGCGCCAGCAGCCCCGGGACTAGCGGGGATTCAGATACGCAGTATTTT
TRBV2	.	few	TRBJ1-2	CASSEQWWYTF	TGTGCCAGCAGTGAGCAGTGGTGGTACACCTTC
TRBV30	.	.	TRBJ1-5	CAWSNGNDQPQHF	TGTGCCTGGAGTAACGGTAACGATCAGCCCCAGCATTTT
TRBV5-4	TRBD1	.	TRBJ2-5	CASSRAPTGDGETQYF	TGTGCCAGCAGCCGAGCCCCAACAGGGGACGGGGAGACCCAGTACTTC
TRBV12-5	.	.	TRBJ2-3	CASGFTDTQYF	TGTGCTAGTGGGTTCACAGATACGCAGTATTTT
TRBV18	.	.	TRBJ2-5	CASSPGSGQGTTQYF	TGTGCCAGCTCACCCGGAAGCGGGCAGGGCACGACCCAGTACTTC
TRBV11-2	.	few	TRBJ2-7	CASSPQERVSYEQYF	TGTGCCAGCAGCCCCCAAGAGCGGGTTTCCTACGAGCAGTACTTC
TRBV5-1	.	.	TRBJ1-1	CASSLAAGSNTEAFF	TGCGCCAGCAGCTTGGCCGCAGGTAGTAACACTGAAGCTTTCTTT
TRBV28	.	.	TRBJ1-4	CASSPSGQTNEKLFF	TGTGCCAGCAGTCCCTCAGGGCAAACTAATGAAAAACTGTTTTTT
TRBV4-3	TRBD1	.	TRBJ1-2	CASSQDTRQGNYGYTF	TGCGCCAGCAGCCAAGATACCAGACAGGGCAACTATGGCTACACCTTC
TRBV10-3	TRBD1	.	TRBJ2-7	CAISIGTGGYEQYF	TGTGCCATCAGCATCGGGACAGGGGGCTACGAGCAGTACTTC
TRBV6-5	.	.	TRBJ1-1	CASRGSTLNTEAFF	TGTGCCAGCAGGGGCTCTACCCTGAACACTGAAGCTTTCTTT
TRBV6-5	TRBD2	.	TRBJ2-1	CASRQRDSYNEQFF	TGTGCCAGCAGGCAGCGGGACTCCTACAATGAGCAGTTCTTC
TRBV7-2	TRBD2	.	TRBJ2-7	CASSLGSGRPPYEQYF	TGTGCCAGCAGCCTCGGGAGCGGGAGGCCCCCCTACGAGCAGTACTTC
TRBV30	TRBD1	.	TRBJ2-7	CAWTRDRGTVEQYF	TGTGCCTGGACCCGGGACAGGGGTACTGTCGAGCAGTACTTC
TRBV19	.	few	TRBJ1-6	CASSTDRFSPLHF	TGTGCCAGTAGTACAGACAGGTTTTCACCCCTCCACTTT
TRBV28	.	.	TRBJ2-1	CASSKVRVDNEQFF	TGTGCCAGCAGTAAGGTTAGAGTAGACAATGAGCAGTTCTTC
TRBV6-1	TRBD1	once	TRBJ1-1	CASRDRGITEAFF	TGTGCCAGCAGGGACAGGGGTATCACTGAAGCTTTCTTT
TRBV5-1	.	.	TRBJ1-2	CASSLSPPSNYGYTF	TGCGCCAGCAGCTTGTCCCCTCCATCTAACTATGGCTACACCTTC
TRBV29-1	TRBD1	.	TRBJ2-7	CSVPGQGYYEQYF	TGCAGCGTCCCGGGACAGGGGTACTACGAGCAGTACTTC
TRBV11-2	TRBD1	.	TRBJ2-5	CASSSGQGEETQYF	TGTGCCAGCAGCTCGGGACAGGGTGAGGAGACCCAGTACTTC
TRBV5-6	.	.	TRBJ1-2	CASSLTGRRYTF	TGTGCCAGCAGCTTGACAGGGCGGCGCTACACCTTC
TRBV7-2	.	.	TRBJ1-5	CASSLGWNQPQHF	TGTGCCAGCAGCTTAGGATGGAATCAGCCCCAGCATTTT
TRBV4-2	.	once	TRBJ1-3	CASSQDTGSGNTIYF	TGTGCCAGCAGCCAAGATACCGGCTCTGGAAACACCATATATTTT
TRBV28	.	.	TRBJ2-2	CASSPLDVGELFF	TGTGCCAGCAGTCCCCTCGATGTCGGGGAGCTGTTTTTT
TRBV10-3	TRBD1	.	TRBJ2-4	CAIGGQGAAKNIQYF	TGTGCCATTGGAGGACAGGGGGCGGCCAAAAACATTCAGTACTTC
TRBV30	.	.	TRBJ1-2	CAWKGSDYGYTF	TGTGCCTGGAAGGGGTCGGACTATGGCTACACCTTC
TRBV5-4	TRBD1	.	TRBJ1-5	CASSLTGVSNQPQHF	TGTGCCAGCAGCTTGACAGGGGTTAGCAATCAGCCCCAGCATTTT
TRBV6-1	TRBD1	.	TRBJ1-2	CASSEALPRTGRTNYGYTF	TGTGCCAGCAGTGAAGCGCTTCCCCGGACAGGGCGTACTAACTATGGCTACACCTTC
TRBV6-5	.	few	TRBJ1-6	CASSFQGANSPLHF	TGTGCCAGCAGCTTCCAGGGTGCAAATTCACCCCTCCACTTT
TRBV21-1	.	.	TRBJ1-5	CASSKADRGPLRTASNQPQHF	TGTGCCAGCAGCAAAGCAGACAGGGGTCCTTTGAGGACCGCCAGCAATCAGCCCCAGCATTTT
TRBV6-5	TRBD2	few	TRBJ2-5	CASSYSGRGGAKTQYF	TGTGCCAGCAGTTACTCTGGTCGCGGGGGGGCTAAGACCCAGTACTTC
TRBV4-2	.	.	TRBJ2-5	CASSQDPAGRSGETQYF	TGTGCCAGCAGCCAAGATCCGGCTGGGCGGTCCGGTGAGACCCAGTACTTC
TRBV4-3	.	.	TRBJ2-7	CASSQDFGLAEEQYF	TGCGCCAGCAGCCAAGATTTCGGACTCGCCGAGGAGCAGTACTTC
TRBV4-3	.	few	TRBJ1-1	CASRERGGTAEAFF	TGCGCCAGCAGGGAGAGGGGGGGGACCGCCGAAGCTTTCTTT
TRBV6-5	.	once	TRBJ2-7	CASSYNTGTYEQYF	TGTGCCAGCAGTTACAATACCGGGACCTACGAGCAGTACTTC
TRBV25-1	.	.	TRBJ1-4	CASSASDPLKLFF	TGTGCCAGCAGTGCATCCGACCCGTTAAAACTGTTTTTT
TRBV6-5	TRBD1	.	TRBJ1-2	CASSRGDRGIYGYTF	TGTGCCAGCAGCCGGGGGGACAGGGGCATCTATGGCTACACCTTC
TRBV6-1	TRBD1	.	TRBJ1-5	CASGRGQGFQPQHF	TGTGCCAGCGGGCGGGGACAGGGATTTCAGCCCCAGCATTTT
TRBV5-5	.	.	TRBJ2-7	CASSSLAATYEQYF	TGTGCCAGCAGCTCCTTAGCGGCCACGTACGAGCAGTACTTC
TRBV19	.	.	TRBJ2-1	CASTDPGTYNEQFF	TGTGCCAGTACAGACCCCGGTACCTACAATGAGCAGTTCTTC
TRBV29-1	.	.	TRBJ2-3	CSVPPFGTDTQYF	TGCAGCGTTCCCCCTTTCGGCACAGATACGCAGTATTTT
TRBV10-3	.	.	TRBJ2-5	CAISRGGQETQYF	TGTGCCATCAGTAGGGGAGGTCAAGAGACCCAGTACTTC
TRBV15	.	few	TRBJ2-6	CATSRDRAGYGANVLTF	TGTGCCACCAGCAGAGATCGGGCGGGGTATGGGGCCAACGTCCTGACTTTC
TRBV5-1	.	.	TRBJ1-2	CASSFEGDYGYTF	TGCGCCAGCAGCTTCGAGGGCGACTATGGCTACACCTTC
TRBV6-6	TRBD1	.	TRBJ1-1	CASSYREGAWAFF	TGTGCCAGCAGTTACCGGGAGGGGGCCTGGGCTTTCTTT
TRBV28	.	once	TRBJ1-5	CASLSPGGNQPQHF	TGTGCCAGCCTGTCGCCAGGGGGCAATCAGCCCCAGCATTTT
TRBV19	TRBD2	.	TRBJ2-7	CASSPGTSGTYEQYF	TGTGCCAGTAGTCCCGGGACTAGCGGTACCTACGAGCAGTACTTC
TRBV9	.	.	TRBJ2-5	CASSGSGEGGETQYF	TGTGCCAGCAGCGGGTCCGGAGAGGGGGGGGAGACCCAGTACTTC